Reported below is one TCR beta chain. Per the original methods: For nucleated cells, counts were estimated from reference gene primer amplification. Some clones are missing from TCRdb's copy, which holds only in-frame ones; the method was immunoSEQ multiplex PCR. The D gene and trimming were derived from the DNA, and the V and J assignments and clone size from that table. The sample shows 100,000 to 120,000 clones, 65% to 80% of them seen only once. These data originate in a study of blood T cell repertoires in COVID-19. Looking at the study overall: Sites across the United States, Italy and Spain contributed samples from acute and convalescent COVID-19. Nucleic acid was either cDNA or gDNA, and it came from T cells, B-cell-depleted T cells, or PBMCs.

The sample taken for sequencing was peripheral blood. The receptor was isolated from a woman aged 60 to 75 with acute or convalescent COVID-19.

CDR3 nucleotides: TGTGCCGGGGGGTCAGGCTTCTGGGGCTACACCTTC. The encoded protein is CAGGSGFWGYTF. The V gene is TRBV30, the J gene TRBJ1-2; D is perhaps TRBD1 (5 bases). This CDR3 has 12 amino acids. CDR1 and CDR2 (germline): GTSNPN, SVGIG (reference sequence). Trimming left V 8 bases short and J 8 bases short, with 18 bases between.